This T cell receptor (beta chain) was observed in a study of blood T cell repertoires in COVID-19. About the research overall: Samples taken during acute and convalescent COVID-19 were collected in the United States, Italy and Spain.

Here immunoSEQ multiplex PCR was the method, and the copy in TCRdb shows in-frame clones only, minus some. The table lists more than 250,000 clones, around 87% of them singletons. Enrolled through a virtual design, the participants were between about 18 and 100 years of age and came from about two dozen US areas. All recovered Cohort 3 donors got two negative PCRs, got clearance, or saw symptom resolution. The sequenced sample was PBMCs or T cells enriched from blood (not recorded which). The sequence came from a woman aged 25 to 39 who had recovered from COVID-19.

For the CDR3, the DNA is TGCGCCAGCAGTGAGACGACAGGGTTTGGAAACACCATATATTTT. Protein sequence: CASSETTGFGNTIYF. The rearrangement joins TRBV10-1 to TRBJ1-3; 7 nucleotides match TRBD1. The CDR3 consists of 15 residues. V gave up 2 bases and J gave up 3 bases; unmatched junction bases: 4. In germline, CDR1 is WNHNN, CDR2 SYGVQD (reference sequence).